The sequence of this T cell receptor (beta chain) was determined in a study of shared clonotypes between healthy human individuals. Notes on the study in general: Sample collection involved blood only; tissue repertoires are likely different. Though the depth was large, rarefaction showed that sorted-subset sequencing was incomplete.

V lost 5 bases to trimming and J lost 6 bases; unmatched junction nucleotides: 10. This CDR3 is built from 16 residues. Germline CDR1 and CDR2: SGHTA and FQGNSA. Sequenced by immunoSEQ multiplex PCR; TCRdb stores in-frame clones only, minus some. The sample records about 1.1 million clones, 70% to 80% being singletons. Notes on this clone: What it binds is unknown.

This clonotype was obtained from a man between 18 and 29 years old in good health. Some clones in this sample may be carry-over from other donors' samples. This rearrangement joins TRBV7-2 to TRBJ2-2; TRBD2 agrees at 9 bases. The specimen was memory CD4+ T cells from PBMCs. Sample subset: CD45RA-negative fraction. CDR3 protein: CASSHYLAGWPGELFF. Here the CDR3 DNA reads TGTGCCAGCAGCCACTACCTAGCGGGATGGCCCGGGGAGCTGTTTTTT.